This T cell receptor (beta chain) was sequenced during a study of T cells in Graves' hyperthyroidism and ophthalmopathy. The investigators amplified TCR beta CDR3 regions from RNA transcripts. HTBI primers were used for first-round RT-PCR of the TCR CDR3. TCRdb recomputed calls from the multiplex PCR reads with MiXCR, one row per CDR3 protein. The sample carries more than 40,000 distinct CDR3 sequences, approximately 50% recorded once. The CDR3 totals 10 residues. Germline V gene lookup returns CDR1 MNHNS and CDR2 SASEGT. About this clonotype itself: A read error may account for a junction end that differs from germline.

Newly diagnosed patients aged 18 to 65 had hyperthyroidism of under 2 months' duration. This clonotype was sampled from a woman in her fifties or sixties with Graves' hyperthyroidism. Sequencing used peripheral blood or thyroid tissue (not recorded which). The rearrangement links TRBV6-1 to TRBJ2-5; no firm D call. The CDR3 loop is CASSQGTQYF. CDR3 bases: TGTGCCAGCAGCCAAGGGACCCAGTACTTC.